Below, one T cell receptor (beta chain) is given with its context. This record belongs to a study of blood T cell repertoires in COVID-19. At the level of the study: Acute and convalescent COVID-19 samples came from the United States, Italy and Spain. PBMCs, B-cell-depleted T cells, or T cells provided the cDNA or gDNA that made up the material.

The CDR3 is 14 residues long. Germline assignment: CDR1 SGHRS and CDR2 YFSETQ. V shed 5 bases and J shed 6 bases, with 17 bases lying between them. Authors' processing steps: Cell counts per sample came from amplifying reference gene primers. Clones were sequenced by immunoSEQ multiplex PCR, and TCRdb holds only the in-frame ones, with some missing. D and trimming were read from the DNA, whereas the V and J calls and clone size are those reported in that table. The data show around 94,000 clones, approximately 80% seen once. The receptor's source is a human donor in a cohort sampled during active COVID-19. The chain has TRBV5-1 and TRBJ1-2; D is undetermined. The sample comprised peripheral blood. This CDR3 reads CASRLDTLGNGYTF. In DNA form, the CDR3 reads TGCGCCAGCAGGCTCGACACCCTCGGGAATGGCTACACCTTC.